This T cell receptor beta chain appears in the sequencing data of a study of technical replicates of blood from several donors. The method was immunoSEQ multiplex PCR; TCRdb's version includes in-frame clones alone and lacks a portion of them. This repertoire shows under 90,000 clones, around 97% found once; its top ten account for approximately 0.2%. The TCR comes from a human donor in good health. The sample was T cells isolated from PBMCs.

CDR3 nucleotide sequence: TGTGCCAGCAGTGAAACCGGGAATTCTGTTAGCAATCAGCCCCAGCATTTT. This encodes CASSETGNSVSNQPQHF. This chain links TRBV25-1 with TRBJ1-5; D ambiguous. The CDR3 has 17 residues. Trimming shortened V by 2 bases and J by 0 bases, and 14 bases separated the two germline ends. CDR1 and CDR2 from the germline V gene are MGHDK and SYGVNS. Combining the CDR3 with reference TRBV25-1 and TRBJ1-5 gives the whole variable domain EADIYQTPRYLVIGTGKKITLECSQTMGHDKMYWYQQDPGMELHLIHYSYGVNSTEKGDLSSESTVSRIRTEHFPLTLESARPSHTSQYLCASSETGNSVSNQPQHFGDGTRLSIL.